Sequencing of this T cell receptor beta chain was carried out in a study of OX40 agonist ivuxolimab in advanced cancers. Across the study: Mean age around 64 years, range about 23 to 85; about 85% male.

Points on this clone: Its antigen is currently unknown.

The germline V and J ends were trimmed by 8 bases and 3 bases, with 11 bases remaining between them. The CDR3 runs to 12 residues. Germline CDR1 is MNHNS and CDR2 is SASEGT. Assay: immunoSEQ multiplex PCR; the TCRdb copy retains only in-frame clones and omits some. The data hold more than 50,000 clones, with roughly four fifths observed a single time. Study conclusions and caveats: There was clonal expansion of CD4+ and CD8+ blood T cells by week 6 at 0.1 to 3.0 mg/kg. Clonal expansion was among the lowest in partial responders at 0.1-3.0 mg/kg, especially CD8+.

The sample consisted of CD4+ or CD8+ T cells sorted from blood, taken in a trial of the OX40 agonist ivuxolimab. The clonotype comes from an adult with an advanced solid tumor such as melanoma, head and neck, liver or kidney cancer. The V gene is TRBV6-1, the J gene TRBJ2-7; D might be TRBD2 (5 bases). This chain's CDR3 is CASQRESYEQYF. The CDR3 bases are TGTGCCAGCCAGAGGGAGAGCTACGAGCAGTACTTC.